What follows are 29 T cell receptor beta chains derived from one specimen sequenced in a study of patients and donors after allogeneic stem cell transplantation. Via MiXCR, TCRdb re-called the RT-PCR reads, giving one row per CDR3 protein. The sample holds hundreds of thousands of distinct CDR3 sequences, roughly 17% seen once. Specimen: blood, either unsorted or a sorted T cell fraction (not recorded which). These receptors all stem from a human donor who was either an allogeneic HSCT recipient or a stem cell or donor lymphocyte infusion donor (not recorded which). It is not recorded whose cells these are; they may come from a transplant donor.

This clonotype was found a few times. V and J are TRBV27 and TRBJ2-5; 8 bases fit TRBD1. CDR1 is MNHEY and CDR2 is SMNVEV in the germline V gene (reference sequence). V was clipped by 0 bases and J by 4 bases; unmatched bases: 7. The CDR3 sequence is 16 residues long. This CDR3 reads CASSLSGAGGLETQYF. CDR3 in DNA: TGTGCCAGCAGTTTATCGGGGGCAGGGGGCTTAGAGACCCAGTACTTC.

This clonotype has a handful of counts. This sequence joins TRBV7-9 and TRBJ1-4; 10 positions match TRBD1. Losses at the gene ends were 5 bases for V and 0 bases for J; bases not matched to a gene: 3. CDR1 and CDR2 (germline): SEHNR, FQNEAQ (reference sequence). The CDR3 is made up of 16 amino acids. CDR3 sequence: CASSPGQGATNEKLFF. For the CDR3, the DNA is TGTGCCAGCAGCCCCGGACAGGGGGCAACTAATGAAAAACTGTTTTTT.

This chain connects TRBV7-9 to TRBJ2-2; D possibly corresponds to TRBD2 (5 bases). V lost 5 bases to trimming and J lost 0 bases, with 16 bases between them. CDR1 is SEHNR and CDR2 is FQNEAQ in the germline V gene (reference sequence). The CDR3 has 17 residues. This chain's CDR3 is CASSLKTGYSNTGELFF. The CDR3 bases are TGTGCCAGCAGCCTAAAGACGGGGTATTCGAACACCGGGGAGCTGTTTTTT.

The rearrangement uses TRBV12-3 or TRBV12-4 and TRBJ1-2; 7 bases map to TRBD1. The CDR3 totals 17 residues. Unmatched junction bases numbered 11, after V lost 3 bases and J lost 1 base. The CDR3 loop is CASSLARGGGINYGYTF. The DNA of the CDR3 is TGTGCCAGCAGTTTGGCCCGGGGAGGGGGCATTAACTATGGCTACACCTTC.

This clonotype was counted only a few times. This CDR3 reads CSAGRAEAFF. The CDR3 region has the DNA TGCAGTGCTGGGAGGGCTGAAGCTTTCTTT. The chain uses TRBV20-1 and TRBJ1-1; no definite D call. Per germline, CDR1 DFQATT and CDR2 SNEGSKA (reference sequence). Trimming shortened V by 5 bases and J by 6 bases, and 7 bases separated the two germline ends. CDR3 length equals 10 residues.

This clonotype occurred many times. The gene calls are TRBV6-2 or TRBV6-3 and TRBJ2-5, with D unresolved. V was trimmed by 6 bases and J by 4 bases, leaving 15 bases between them. Germline V gives CDR1 MNHEY, CDR2 SVGEGT. This CDR3 spans 14 amino acids. CDR3 bases: TGTGCCAGCAGCCACCACGGTCCGGGAGAGACCCAGTACTTC. Protein sequence: CASSHHGPGETQYF.

This rearrangement joins TRBV9 to TRBJ2-1; a weak D match, TRBD2 (5 bases). Trimming pared 4 bases from V and 10 bases from J, leaving 18 bases between. The CDR3 has 14 amino acids. The germline CDR1 and CDR2 sequences are SGDLS and YYNGEE. CDR3 bases: TGTGCCAGCAGCACAACCGCTTTTCTAGCAGAGCAGTTCTTC. Protein sequence: CASSTTAFLAEQFF.

V usage is TRBV4-1 and J usage is TRBJ2-7, with D hard to call. CDR3 length: 16 residues. The germline gives CDR1 MGHRA, CDR2 YSYEKL. V lost 0 bases, J lost 2 bases, and 14 bases lay in between. CDR3 protein: CASSQESAWATYEQYF. CDR3 DNA sequence: TGCGCCAGCAGCCAAGAATCCGCGTGGGCTACCTACGAGCAGTACTTC.

There are a few counts of this clonotype. This chain links TRBV3-1 with TRBJ2-4, with D possibly being TRBD2 (6 bases). The CDR3 extends over 16 amino acids. Between the trimmed V and J ends, which lost 0 bases and 3 bases, there was a span of 12 bases. Germline assignment: CDR1 LGHDT and CDR2 YNNKEL (reference sequence). The CDR3 is CASSQESKRVKNIQYF. For the CDR3, the DNA is TGTGCCAGCAGCCAAGAATCTAAGCGGGTCAAAAACATTCAGTACTTC.

V usage is TRBV4-2 and J usage is TRBJ1-1; TRBD1 matches 7 bases. The V gene's germline CDR1 is LGHNA and CDR2 YNFKEQ. V dropped 3 bases and J dropped 7; count of bases not matched to a gene: 5. CDR3 length: 13 residues. CDR3 region: CASSQDRLSEAFF. The CDR3 nucleotides are TGTGCCAGCAGCCAGGACAGGCTAAGTGAAGCTTTCTTT.

This rearrangement joins TRBV6-2 or TRBV6-3 to TRBJ2-3; D not resolved. V was trimmed by 2 bases and J by 10 bases, leaving 16 bases between them. The CDR3 has 14 residues. Germline CDR1 MNHEY, CDR2 SVGEGT. The CDR3 region is CASSYPPTEWPQYF. The CDR3 DNA reads as TGTGCCAGCAGTTACCCACCGACTGAGTGGCCGCAGTATTTT.

J is TRBJ2-2 and V is TRBV6-1; D might be TRBD1 or TRBD2, each matching 5 bases. CDR3 length equals 13 residues. V lost 7 bases and J lost 4, with 10 bases in between. Germline CDR1 is MNHNS and CDR2 is SASEGT. CDR3 residues: CASIRDRTGELFF. Here the CDR3 DNA reads TGTGCCAGCATCCGGGACCGCACCGGGGAGCTGTTTTTT.

The chain uses TRBV19 and TRBJ2-2, with TRBD2 as a possible D gene (5 bases). The CDR3 is 14 amino acids. Trimming stripped 3 bases from V and 4 bases from J, with 9 bases between. CDR1 is LNHDA, CDR2 SQIVND, per germline (reference sequence). The CDR3 region has the DNA TGTGCCAGTAGTATCCTGGCGGGCACCGGGGAGCTGTTTTTT. This sequence encodes CASSILAGTGELFF.

This clonotype was recorded a few times. This chain uses TRBV5-1 with TRBJ1-4; tentative D call: TRBD1 (5 bases). The CDR3 contains 15 residues. Trimming left V 3 bases short and J 4 bases short, with 13 bases between. Germline values: CDR1 SGHRS, CDR2 YFSETQ. The CDR3 loop is CASSSSGGNNEKLFF. Written as DNA, the CDR3 is TGCGCCAGCAGCTCGTCGGGGGGAAATAATGAAAAACTGTTTTTT.

There are many counts of this clonotype. This chain uses TRBV12-3 or TRBV12-4 with TRBJ2-5; D is possibly TRBD1 (6 bases). V dropped 5 bases and J dropped 2 bases, with 12 bases sitting between them. The CDR3 covers 14 residues. CDR3 DNA: TGTGCCAGCAGTCCTGACAGGAGACAAGAGACCCAGTACTTC. It codes for CASSPDRRQETQYF.

J is TRBJ2-7 and V is TRBV6-1; 7 bases fit TRBD1. Per germline, CDR1 MNHNS and CDR2 SASEGT. CDR3 length: 19 residues. The ends lost 5 bases at V and 0 bases at J; junction bases unmatched: 19. The CDR3 is CASSTTGRKGSRSSYEQYF. In DNA, the CDR3 is TGTGCCAGCAGTACGACAGGGAGAAAAGGTAGCCGTAGCTCCTACGAGCAGTACTTC.

The rearrangement joins TRBV27 to TRBJ2-7; D might be TRBD1 (6 bases). The length of the CDR3 is 14 residues. Trimming cost V 10 bases and J 0 bases, with 16 bases left between them. Germline values: CDR1 MNHEY, CDR2 SMNVEV (reference sequence). Written as DNA, the CDR3 is TGTGCCACTTCAACAGGGATTAGCTCCTACGAGCAGTACTTC. This codes for CATSTGISSYEQYF.

The CDR3, as DNA: TGTGCCAGCAGCACAGGGACAGGCCAACCCGTGGAGACCCAGTACTTC. Encoded protein: CASSTGTGQPVETQYF. The chain employs TRBV7-9 and TRBJ2-5; TRBD1 agrees at 8 bases. The CDR3 totals 16 residues. Germline V gives CDR1 SEHNR, CDR2 FQNEAQ (reference sequence). The V segment lost 5 bases and the J segment 5 bases; nucleotides outside the gene matches: 13.

This clonotype was counted between two and nine times. The CDR3 spells CASRPHRTSVHEQFF. Written as DNA, the CDR3 is TGTGCCAGCAGACCTCATAGGACTAGCGTCCATGAGCAGTTCTTC. V usage is TRBV12-3 or TRBV12-4 and J usage is TRBJ2-1; 9 bases fit TRBD2. V was pared by 6 bases and J by 8 bases, with 11 bases of the junction left unmatched. The CDR3 sequence is 15 residues long.

The V call is TRBV19, the J call TRBJ1-5, with D possibly being TRBD1 (5 bases). V lost 5 bases to trimming and J lost 11 bases, with 19 bases between them. Germline values: CDR1 LNHDA, CDR2 SQIVND (reference sequence). The CDR3 is made up of 14 amino acids. In DNA form, the CDR3 reads TGTGCCAGTAGTCGGACGGTCCGGGACCAAGCCCAGCATTTT. It encodes CASSRTVRDQAQHF. Looking up the rest from reference TRBV19 and TRBJ1-5 gives the full variable domain: DGGITQSPKYLFRKEGQNVTLSCEQNLNHDAMYWYRQDPGQGLRLIYYSQIVNDFQKGDIAEGYSVSREKKESFPLTVTSAQKNPTAFYLCASSRTVRDQAQHFGDGTRLSIL.

This clonotype was detected ten times or more. The chain combines TRBV4-2 with TRBJ1-3, with 8 positions matching TRBD1. V shed 2 bases, J shed 3 bases, and the junction held 6 bases outside the gene matches. Germline V gene data show CDR1 as LGHNA and CDR2 as YNFKEQ. The CDR3 length is 16 residues. The CDR3 loop reads CASSQLQGDLGNTIYF. CDR3 nucleotides: TGTGCCAGCAGCCAATTACAGGGGGACCTTGGAAACACCATATATTTT.

In this sample, this clonotype turned up many times. The J gene is TRBJ2-7, the V gene TRBV12-3 or TRBV12-4, with D tentatively TRBD1 (6 bases). The V end was cut by 6 bases, the J end by 5 bases, with 20 bases between. This CDR3 is 15 amino acids long. DNA for the CDR3: TGTGCCAGCAGGGACCAGGGGAGAAGAAATGACGAGCAGTACTTC. This encodes CASRDQGRRNDEQYF.

This clonotype came up a few times. J is TRBJ2-7 and V is TRBV20-1; D is tentatively TRBD1 or TRBD2 (5 bases each). CDR3 size: 13 residues. Trimming pared 5 bases from V and 2 bases from J, leaving 13 bases between. Germline V gene data show CDR1 as DFQATT and CDR2 as SNEGSKA (reference sequence). The CDR3 loop is CSADGTATYEQYF. The CDR3 DNA reads as TGCAGTGCTGACGGGACGGCCACCTACGAGCAGTACTTC.

The chain carries TRBV20-1 and TRBJ2-5; unclear D gene. V was cut by 2 bases and J by 4 bases, with 8 bases left in between. The CDR3 sequence is 12 residues long. Germline CDR1 DFQATT, CDR2 SNEGSKA (reference sequence). CDR3 nucleotide sequence: TGCAGTGCTAGACATGGGCGAGAGACCCAGTACTTC. Translated, it gives CSARHGRETQYF.

This clonotype was observed a handful of times. The chain is built from TRBV6-5 and TRBJ2-3; 7 nucleotides match TRBD1. The V segment lost 0 bases and the J segment 1 base; nucleotides outside the gene matches: 7. CDR1 MNHEY and CDR2 SVGAGI come from the germline V gene. The CDR3 runs 17 residues. CDR3 residues: CASSYSTGPTRTDTQYF. The CDR3 region has the DNA TGTGCCAGCAGTTACTCGACAGGGCCTACCCGCACAGATACGCAGTATTTT.

The sample holds a few counts of this clonotype. This chain uses TRBV4-1 with TRBJ2-7; TRBD2 aligns across 9 bases. Germline trimming cut 1 base from V and 3 bases from J; bases unmatched to any gene: 7. This CDR3 region has 16 residues. The germline CDR1 and CDR2 sequences are MGHRA and YSYEKL. This CDR3 reads CASSQGGGRGNYEQYF. In DNA form, the CDR3 reads TGCGCCAGCAGCCAAGGTGGCGGGAGGGGGAACTACGAGCAGTACTTC.

This clonotype occurred a few times. The conserved phenylalanine or tryptophan is not found at the CDR3 terminus, so this likely reflects a read error. The chain employs TRBV15 and TRBJ2-7; D remains unclear. CDR1 is LNHNV and CDR2 is YYDKDF in the germline V gene (reference sequence). The CDR3 loop spans 14 amino acids. Trimming shortened V by 0 bases and J by 1 base, and 7 bases separated the two germline ends. CDR3 protein: CATSRDLGSYEQYS. CDR3 DNA: TGTGCCACCAGCAGAGATTTGGGATCCTACGAGCAGTACTCC.

The chain joins TRBV19 to TRBJ2-3; 13 positions match TRBD2. V was clipped by 4 bases and J by 6 bases; unmatched bases: 4. Germline V gene lookup returns CDR1 LNHDA and CDR2 SQIVND (reference sequence). CDR3 length equals 15 residues. CDR3 amino acids: CASSRTSGRWDTQYF. In DNA form, the CDR3 reads TGTGCCAGTAGTAGGACTAGCGGGAGATGGGATACGCAGTATTTT. Supplemented by reference TRBV19 and TRBJ2-3, the full variable domain reads DGGITQSPKYLFRKEGQNVTLSCEQNLNHDAMYWYRQDPGQGLRLIYYSQIVNDFQKGDIAEGYSVSREKKESFPLTVTSAQKNPTAFYLCASSRTSGRWDTQYFGPGTRLTVL.

This clonotype appeared a few times. V and J are TRBV6-4 and TRBJ2-3; the D is unclear. Trimming stripped 7 bases from V and 8 bases from J, with 7 bases between. The CDR3 has 10 amino acids. From germline, CDR1 is MRHNA and CDR2 SNTAGT. The CDR3, as DNA: TGTGCCAGCAAGGCTGGTACGCAGTATTTT. Translated, it gives CASKAGTQYF.